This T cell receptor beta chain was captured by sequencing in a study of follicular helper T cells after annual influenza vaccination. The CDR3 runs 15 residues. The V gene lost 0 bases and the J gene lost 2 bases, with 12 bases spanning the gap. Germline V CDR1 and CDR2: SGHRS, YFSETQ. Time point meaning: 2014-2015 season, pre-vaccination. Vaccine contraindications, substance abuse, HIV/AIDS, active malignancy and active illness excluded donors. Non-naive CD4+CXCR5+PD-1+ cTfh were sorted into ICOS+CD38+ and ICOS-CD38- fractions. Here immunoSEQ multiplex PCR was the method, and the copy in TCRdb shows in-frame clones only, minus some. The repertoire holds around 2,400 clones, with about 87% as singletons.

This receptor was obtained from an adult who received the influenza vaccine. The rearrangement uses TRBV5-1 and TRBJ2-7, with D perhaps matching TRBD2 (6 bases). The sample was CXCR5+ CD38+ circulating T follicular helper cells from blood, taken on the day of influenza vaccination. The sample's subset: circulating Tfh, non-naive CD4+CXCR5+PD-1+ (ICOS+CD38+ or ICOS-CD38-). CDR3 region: CASSLGAGMAYEQYF. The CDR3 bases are TGCGCCAGCAGCTTGGGGGCGGGGATGGCCTACGAGCAGTACTTC. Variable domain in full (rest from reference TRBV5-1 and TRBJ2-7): KAGVTQTPRYLIKTRGQQVTLSCSPISGHRSVSWYQQTPGQGLQFLFEYFSETQRNKGNFPGRFSGRQFSNSRSEMNVSTLELGDSALYLCASSLGAGMAYEQYFGPGTRLTVT.